Here is one T cell receptor beta chain with its context. The sample is drawn from a study of long-term antiretroviral therapy in people with HIV. The libraries were made with immunoSEQ v3.0 at survey level. Data came from immunoSEQ multiplex PCR; TCRdb stores just in-frame clones and leaves some out. The data show 20,000 to 25,000 clones, 80% to 95% seen once. The CDR3 has 13 residues. CDR1 and CDR2 from the germline V gene are MNHEY and SVGAGI. The germline V and J ends were trimmed by 6 bases and 2 bases, with 9 bases remaining between them. The material sequenced was unsorted PBMCs, taken 4.4 years after starting antiretroviral therapy. The chain combines TRBV6-5 with TRBJ2-3; possible D gene TRBD1, 6 bases. The source is a woman aged 45 to 65 with HIV. DNA for the CDR3: TGTGCCAGCAGCCGGACAGTCACAGATACGCAGTATTTT. Protein: CASSRTVTDTQYF.